This passage covers 5 T cell receptor beta chains from one sample sequenced in a study of CD8 T cells in ankylosing spondylitis. Via MiXCR, TCRdb re-called the 5' RACE reads, giving one row per CDR3 protein. The sample holds 39,000 or so distinct CDR3 sequences, approximately 3% seen once. The sequenced sample was blood, either unsorted or a sorted T cell fraction (not recorded which). These receptors were taken from a male donor with ankylosing spondylitis or in good health (not recorded which).

This clonotype was found a few times. The CDR3 nucleotides read TGTGCCAGCAGCGTATTTGGGACCTATGGCTACACCTTC. Translated: CASSVFGTYGYTF. The chain joins TRBV9 to TRBJ1-2; possible D gene TRBD1, 5 bases. The germline V gene encodes CDR1 SGDLS and CDR2 YYNGEE. Trimming removed 1 base from V and 4 bases from J, with 8 bases in between. The CDR3 sequence is 13 residues long.

This clonotype was picked up many times. V usage is TRBV9 and J usage is TRBJ2-3, with TRBD2 identical over 9 bases. V shed 0 bases, J shed 4 bases, and the junction held 3 bases outside the gene matches. CDR1 is SGDLS, CDR2 YYNGEE, per germline. The CDR3 length is 15 residues. DNA for the CDR3: TGTGCCAGCAGCGTAGGAGCGGGGGGACCAGATACGCAGTATTTT. Its translation: CASSVGAGGPDTQYF.

The sample holds many counts of this clonotype. The chain has TRBV19 and TRBJ1-1; TRBD1 is a possible D gene (6 bases). Germline V gene data show CDR1 as LNHDA and CDR2 as SQIVND (reference sequence). V was shortened by 9 bases and J by 5 bases, with 16 bases between the two germline ends. The CDR3 runs 13 residues. CDR3 sequence (DNA): TGTGCCAGGGTGTCCGAAGGGGGGACTGAAGCTTTCTTT. It encodes CARVSEGGTEAFF.

This clonotype was picked up many times. The CDR3 spells CASAAGETQYF. CDR3 bases: TGTGCCAGTGCGGCGGGGGAGACCCAGTACTTC. The genes are TRBV9 and TRBJ2-5; D possibly corresponds to TRBD2 (6 bases). With 8 bases removed from V and 5 bases from J, the gap between germline ends came to 10 bases. CDR3 length: 11 residues. In germline, CDR1 is SGDLS, CDR2 YYNGEE.

The table lists this clonotype with many counts. A read error may be the cause here, since a much bigger clone is one base away. V and J are TRBV9 and TRBJ2-1, with 8 bases fitting TRBD1. There are 16 residues in the CDR3. Germline assignment: CDR1 SGDLS and CDR2 YYNGEE. Trimming took 0 bases from V and 0 from J; bases not matched to a gene: 2. The CDR3 sequence: CASSVGTGSSYNEQFF. As DNA, the CDR3 is TGTGCCAGCAGCGTAGGGACAGGGAGCTCCTACAATGAGCAGTTCTTC.